These 5 T cell receptor beta chains originate from one sample sequenced in a study of cytomegalovirus exposure and HLA in healthy donors. The PCR was carried out with 60 Vbeta primers and 13 Jbeta primers. The protocol was immunoSEQ multiplex PCR, while the TCRdb copy is restricted to in-frame clones and leaves out a portion. The sample includes approximately 50,000 clones. The specimen was PBMCs. These receptors originate from a female donor in good health and CMV-seronegative.

The chain joins TRBV5-1 to TRBJ1-1, with unresolved D. The CDR3 has 15 residues. The germline gives CDR1 SGHRS, CDR2 YFSETQ. V lost 4 bases and J lost 1, with 14 bases in between. CDR3 sequence: CASSLSLGRNTEAFF. The CDR3 nucleotides read TGCGCCAGCAGCCTCTCCCTAGGTCGGAACACTGAAGCTTTCTTT.

The gene calls are TRBV4-1 and TRBJ2-7; 7 bases are shared with TRBD1. The CDR3 totals 15 residues. Trimming took 1 base from V and 1 from J; bases not matched to a gene: 4. Germline assignment: CDR1 MGHRA and CDR2 YSYEKL. The CDR3 region has the DNA TGCGCCAGCAGCCAAGGGGCCAGGGGGTCCTACGAGCAGTACTTC. This codes for CASSQGARGSYEQYF.

The V call is TRBV30, the J call TRBJ1-1; D unresolved. CDR3 length: 13 amino acids. V was shortened by 2 bases and J by 1 base, with 8 bases between the two germline ends. Germline V gene data show CDR1 as GTSNPN and CDR2 as SVGIG (reference sequence). The CDR3 region has the DNA TGTGCCTGGAGTTTCGGAGGGAACACTGAAGCTTTCTTT. Amino acids: CAWSFGGNTEAFF.

This chain connects TRBV4-1 to TRBJ2-7, with 11 bases aligning to TRBD2. With 1 base clipped from V and 4 bases from J, the junction kept 6 bases outside the gene matches. The CDR3 is made up of 16 amino acids. Germline V gene data show CDR1 as MGHRA and CDR2 as YSYEKL. The CDR3 DNA is TGCGCCAGCAGCCAAGGCTCTGCTAGCGGGAGGTACGAGCAGTACTTC. Its protein is CASSQGSASGRYEQYF.

The chain has TRBV30 and TRBJ1-2; unclear D gene. V was clipped by 1 base and J by 7 bases, with 7 bases between them. There are 11 residues in the CDR3. The V gene's germline CDR1 is GTSNPN and CDR2 SVGIG (reference sequence). CDR3 nucleotide sequence: TGTGCCTGGAGTGAGACATCTGGCTACACCTTC. Encoded protein: CAWSETSGYTF.